The 10 T cell receptor beta chains below all came from one sample that was sequenced in a study of T-cell reconstitution after alpha-beta-depleted transplantation in children. Unique molecular identifiers were incorporated during preparation of the TCRbeta library. TCRdb fed the PCR reads into MiXCR, producing one record per CDR3 protein. The sample holds about 540,000 distinct CDR3 sequences, more than 20% seen once. This specimen was PBMCs, taken before TCRalphabeta/CD19-depleted stem cell transplant. These receptor sequences come from a boy younger than two with Wiskott-Aldrich syndrome, due to receive a stem cell transplant.

This sequence joins TRBV5-1 and TRBJ1-1; D is unresolved. Germline CDR1 reads SGHRS; CDR2 reads YFSETQ. The CDR3 covers 15 residues. The V gene lost 0 bases and the J gene lost 1 base, with 10 bases spanning the gap. The CDR3: CASSLAWGPNTEAFF. DNA for the CDR3: TGCGCCAGCAGCTTGGCCTGGGGTCCGAACACTGAAGCTTTCTTT.

The chain carries TRBV5-1 and TRBJ1-4, with a tentative D call TRBD1 (6 bases). V lost 2 bases, J lost 10 bases, and 9 bases lay in between. There are 12 residues in the CDR3. From germline, CDR1 is SGHRS and CDR2 YFSETQ. CDR3 protein: CASSFEGGKLFF. The DNA of the CDR3 is TGCGCCAGCAGCTTCGAGGGGGGAAAACTGTTTTTT.

V gene TRBV6-2 or TRBV6-3 combines with J gene TRBJ2-7, with D hard to call. Trimming stripped 6 bases from V and 0 bases from J, with 6 bases between. This CDR3 has 12 residues. Germline lookup yields CDR1 MNHEY and CDR2 SVGEGT. The CDR3 is CASRYGSYEQYF. DNA for the CDR3: TGTGCCAGCAGGTACGGCTCCTACGAGCAGTACTTC.

There are a few counts of this clonotype. V gene TRBV12-3 or TRBV12-4 combines with J gene TRBJ1-5; 7 nucleotides line up with TRBD1. With 2 bases clipped from V and 10 bases from J, the junction kept 5 bases outside the gene matches. The CDR3 runs to 13 residues. This CDR3 is CASSLKGGDPQHF. The CDR3 DNA sequence: TGTGCCAGCAGTTTAAAAGGGGGCGATCCCCAGCATTTT.

This clonotype was seen a handful of times. This chain joins TRBV20-1 and TRBJ1-3; D is ambiguous. Germline V CDR1 and CDR2: DFQATT, SNEGSKA (reference sequence). The CDR3 totals 13 residues. V shed 4 bases and J shed 2 bases, with 9 bases lying between them. CDR3: CSATRSAGNTIYF. CDR3 in DNA: TGCAGTGCTACGAGGTCCGCTGGAAACACCATATATTTT.

The chain carries TRBV10-3 and TRBJ1-6; the match to TRBD1 covers 7 bases. The CDR3 is made up of 13 amino acids. The junction had 4 bases not matched to a gene; V was cut back by 6 bases and J by 8 bases. Looked up from germline, CDR1 is ENHRY and CDR2 is SYGVKD. In DNA form, the CDR3 reads TGTGCCATCAGAGACAGGGCTGATTCACCCCTCCACTTT. Its protein product is CAIRDRADSPLHF.

This clonotype was observed a few times. V is TRBV5-1 and J is TRBJ2-5; maybe TRBD1 (6 bases). The CDR3 runs 18 residues. In germline, CDR1 is SGHRS, CDR2 YFSETQ. V lost 0 bases to trimming and J lost 4 bases, with 22 bases between them. CDR3 coding DNA: TGCGCCAGCAGCTTGGGGCACCGGGACACGGTTAAGGCAGAGACCCAGTACTTC. The encoded protein is CASSLGHRDTVKAETQYF.

The J gene is TRBJ1-1, the V gene TRBV27; 7 bases are a match to TRBD1. V lost 8 bases to trimming and J lost 0 bases; unmatched junction nucleotides: 9. Germline V lookup: CDR1 MNHEY, CDR2 SMNVEV (reference sequence). This CDR3 is built from 15 residues. CDR3 loop: CASWSGGLMNTEAFF. Written as DNA, the CDR3 is TGTGCCAGCTGGTCAGGGGGACTTATGAACACTGAAGCTTTCTTT.

The chain employs TRBV29-1 and TRBJ2-1; 16 nucleotides line up with TRBD2. Germline V lookup: CDR1 SQVTM, CDR2 ANQGSEA. V lost 3 bases, J lost 4 bases, and 12 bases stayed unmatched. The CDR3 totals 19 residues. In nucleotides, the CDR3 is TGCAGCGTTGAGACATCATCCGGGACTAGCGGGAGGGTATACAATGAGCAGTTCTTC. It translates to CSVETSSGTSGRVYNEQFF.

This clonotype came up a few times. V usage is TRBV29-1 and J usage is TRBJ2-1, with TRBD2 matching 8 bases. J gave up 2 bases and V 3 bases, and 3 bases lay outside the gene matches. The germline V gene has CDR1 SQVTM and CDR2 ANQGSEA. CDR3 length: 14 amino acids. CDR3 loop: CSVETSATYNEQFF. The DNA for the CDR3 is TGCAGCGTTGAGACTAGCGCAACCTACAATGAGCAGTTCTTC.